This passage covers 27 T cell receptor beta chains from one sample sequenced in a study of blood T cell repertoires in COVID-19. Assay: immunoSEQ multiplex PCR; the TCRdb copy retains only in-frame clones and omits some. This sample has roughly 150,000 clones, with about 79% found just once. Material: peripheral blood. The receptors come from a woman aged 45 to 65 in a cohort sampled during active or convalescent COVID-19.

This chain connects TRBV5-1 to TRBJ2-2, with D possibly matching TRBD1 (6 bases). Germline assignment: CDR1 SGHRS and CDR2 YFSETQ. The germline V and J ends were trimmed by 2 bases and 7 bases, with 12 bases remaining between them. The CDR3 totals 14 residues. The CDR3 region has the DNA TGCGCCAGCAGCTTTACACAGGGAATCGGGGAGCTGTTTTTT. Translation: CASSFTQGIGELFF.

This clone appeared once. The chain uses TRBV3-1 (or the pseudogene TRBV3-2) and TRBJ1-5; D not certain. CDR1 LGHDT and CDR2 YNNKEL come from the germline V gene (reference sequence). V dropped 0 bases and J dropped 6 bases, with 6 bases sitting between them. The CDR3 consists of 13 residues. The CDR3 loop is CASSQDRSQPQHF. As DNA, the CDR3 is TGTGCCAGCAGCCAAGATCGGTCTCAGCCCCAGCATTTT.

The rearrangement links TRBV6-2 or TRBV6-3 to TRBJ2-7; D might be TRBD1 (5 bases). CDR3 length: 13 residues. Per the germline V gene, CDR1 is MNHEY and CDR2 is SVGEGT. V lost 2 bases to trimming and J lost 1 base, with 6 bases between them. CDR3 bases: TGTGCCAGCAGTTACCAGGGATCCTACGAGCAGTACTTC. Translated, it gives CASSYQGSYEQYF.

This clone has only a few counts. This rearrangement joins TRBV30 to TRBJ2-7; perhaps TRBD1 as D (6 bases). This CDR3 contains 13 residues. The V end lost 5 bases, the J end lost 5 bases, and 16 bases lay between the germline ends. Germline V gene sequence: CDR1 GTSNPN, CDR2 SVGIG (reference sequence). The CDR3 region has the DNA TGTGCCTGGCGATTACAGGGTTTCGACGAGCAGTACTTC. This translates into CAWRLQGFDEQYF.

This rearrangement joins TRBV21-1 to TRBJ2-1; the D segment call TRBD2 is taken from the table without a DNA check. TRBV21-1 is a documented pseudogene. This CDR3 has 13 residues. The CDR3 DNA sequence: TGTGCCAGCAGCAGGGACTGCGTCAATGAGCAGTTCTTC. It translates to CASSRDCVNEQFF.

The chain combines TRBV4-1 with TRBJ1-1, with 7 bases identical to TRBD1. V shed 4 bases, J shed 7 bases, and the junction held 21 bases outside the gene matches. Germline CDR1 MGHRA, CDR2 YSYEKL. This CDR3 comprises 18 residues. CDR3 in amino acids: CASSPGGGQLRRHGEAFF. As DNA, the CDR3 is TGCGCCAGCAGCCCAGGTGGGGGACAGTTGAGGAGACACGGTGAAGCTTTCTTT.

The CDR3 DNA reads as TGCGCCAGCAGCTTGGACAGGGGCCAAGAGACCCAGTACTTC. Translating gives CASSLDRGQETQYF. J is TRBJ2-5 and V is TRBV5-1, with 7 bases aligning to TRBD1. The germline V gene has CDR1 SGHRS and CDR2 YFSETQ. CDR3 size: 14 residues. V lost 0 bases and J lost 1; bases outside the gene matches: 0.

The chain is built from TRBV11-2 and TRBJ1-1; D remains unclear. V lost 4 bases and J 3 bases, leaving 9 bases between the germline ends. The germline CDR1 and CDR2 sequences are SGHAT and FQNNGV. The CDR3 has 13 residues. CDR3 residues: CASSSSAYTEAFF. The CDR3 nucleotides read TGTGCCAGCAGCTCCTCAGCGTACACTGAAGCTTTCTTT.

The chain is built from TRBV5-4 and TRBJ1-4, with 7 bases that match TRBD1. Germline V gene sequence: CDR1 SGHNT, CDR2 YYREEE (reference sequence). This CDR3 has 14 amino acids. With 6 bases clipped from V and 8 bases from J, the junction kept 10 bases outside the gene matches. DNA of the CDR3: TGTGCCAGCACTCAAGACAGGGCGGAGGAAAAACTGTTTTTT. Translation: CASTQDRAEEKLFF.

The V call is TRBV4-1, the J call TRBJ2-1, with 9 bases aligning to TRBD2. Per germline, CDR1 MGHRA and CDR2 YSYEKL. V was pared by 1 base and J by 4 bases, with 2 bases of the junction left unmatched. This CDR3 contains 15 residues. This CDR3 reads CASSQVSGGYNEQFF. In nucleotides, the CDR3 is TGCGCCAGCAGCCAAGTGAGCGGGGGGTACAATGAGCAGTTCTTC.

The genes are TRBV6-4 and TRBJ2-2; 12 bases fit TRBD2. V was clipped by 4 bases and J by 7 bases; unmatched bases: 7. The CDR3 has 16 amino acids. CDR1 is MRHNA, CDR2 SNTAGT, per germline. CDR3 bases: TGTGCCAGCAGTGTGACTAGCGGGGGAGTTGGCGGGGAGCTGTTTTTT. Translating gives CASSVTSGGVGGELFF.

The chain carries TRBV2 and TRBJ1-5; D unresolved. With 6 bases removed from V and 0 bases from J, the gap between germline ends came to 12 bases. Per germline, CDR1 SNHLY and CDR2 FYNNEI. The CDR3 covers 15 residues. The CDR3 region is CASRADGLSNQPQHF. The CDR3 DNA is TGTGCCAGCAGAGCGGACGGACTTAGCAATCAGCCCCAGCATTTT.

The chain joins TRBV6-5 to TRBJ2-2, with 8 bases identical to TRBD2. The CDR3 length is 14 residues. Losses at the gene ends were 7 bases for V and 7 bases for J; bases not matched to a gene: 8. CDR1 MNHEY and CDR2 SVGAGI come from the germline V gene. CDR3 protein: CASIRGGEVGELFF. CDR3 coding DNA: TGTGCCAGCATTCGGGGGGGCGAGGTCGGGGAGCTGTTTTTT.

V is TRBV9 and J is TRBJ2-1, with TRBD1 matching over 7 bases. Trimming took 2 bases from V and 2 from J; bases not matched to a gene: 1. The germline V gene encodes CDR1 SGDLS and CDR2 YYNGEE. This CDR3 has 14 residues. CDR3 region: CASSVQGAYNEQFF. CDR3 coding DNA: TGTGCCAGCAGCGTCCAGGGGGCCTACAATGAGCAGTTCTTC.

The chain couples TRBV7-2 to TRBJ2-1; 7 nucleotides match TRBD1. The CDR3 is 12 residues long. V lost 4 bases, J lost 7 bases, and 1 base stayed unmatched. The germline V gene has CDR1 SGHTA and CDR2 FQGNSA. CDR3 in DNA: TGTGCCAGCAGCTCGACAGGGAATGAGCAGTTCTTC. Translating gives CASSSTGNEQFF.

This clone came up once. The chain combines TRBV7-2 with TRBJ1-6; D possibly corresponds to TRBD1 (6 bases). Germline V gene lookup returns CDR1 SGHTA and CDR2 FQGNSA. Trimming stripped 2 bases from V and 7 bases from J, with 18 bases between. The CDR3 spans 17 residues. In DNA form, the CDR3 reads TGTGCCAGCAGCTTAAAACAGGGAAGTCTTGTGAATTCACCCCTCCACTTT. The encoded protein is CASSLKQGSLVNSPLHF.

The rearrangement joins TRBV30 to TRBJ1-2; possibly TRBD1 for D (5 bases). CDR1 and CDR2 (germline): GTSNPN, SVGIG (reference sequence). This CDR3 has 14 amino acids. V gave up 0 bases and J gave up 7 bases, with 15 bases separating them. The DNA for the CDR3 is TGTGCCTGGAGTGTAGCCAACCGGGGGGGTGGCTACACCTTC. This codes for CAWSVANRGGGYTF.

This chain connects TRBV7-8 to TRBJ2-1; 13 bases map to TRBD2. The CDR3 is made up of 15 amino acids. The V segment lost 5 bases and the J segment 7 bases; nucleotides outside the gene matches: 5. Germline assignment: CDR1 SGHVS and CDR2 FQNEAQ. The chain's CDR3 is CASSHGTSGVNEQFF. The DNA for the CDR3 is TGTGCCAGCAGCCACGGGACTAGCGGGGTGAATGAGCAGTTCTTC.

The rearrangement uses TRBV19 and TRBJ1-5, with 7 bases fitting TRBD1. CDR3 length: 16 amino acids. Unmatched junction bases numbered 7, after V lost 5 bases and J lost 0 bases. The germline V gene has CDR1 LNHDA and CDR2 SQIVND (reference sequence). The CDR3 sequence: CASSVDRDHSNQPQHF. CDR3 sequence (DNA): TGTGCCAGTAGTGTCGACAGGGACCATAGCAATCAGCCCCAGCATTTT.

The chain uses TRBV11-2 and TRBJ1-2, with 8 bases fitting TRBD1. CDR1 and CDR2 (germline): SGHAT, FQNNGV. The J segment lost 6 bases and the V segment lost 1 base, leaving 7 bases of the junction unmatched. The CDR3 is 15 amino acids. As DNA, the CDR3 is TGTGCCAGCAGCTTAGGAGGGGCCAGGGGGCATGGCTACACCTTC. Translated, it gives CASSLGGARGHGYTF.

This chain uses TRBV5-1 with TRBJ1-1; 7 bases fit TRBD1. CDR3 length: 14 residues. Trimming cost V 3 bases and J 4 bases; bases outside gene matches: 6. CDR1 is SGHRS, CDR2 YFSETQ, per germline. The CDR3 reads CASSSRGEATEAFF. CDR3 in DNA: TGCGCCAGCAGCTCCAGGGGGGAGGCCACTGAAGCTTTCTTT.

This clone was seen just once. J is TRBJ2-3 and V is TRBV19; 7 nucleotides agree with TRBD1. The germline V gene has CDR1 LNHDA and CDR2 SQIVND (reference sequence). V dropped 6 bases and J dropped 0; count of bases not matched to a gene: 12. CDR3 length: 17 amino acids. CDR3 sequence reads: CASSFRGMASSTDTQYF. CDR3 in DNA: TGTGCCAGTAGCTTCAGGGGGATGGCTTCGAGCACAGATACGCAGTATTTT.

The gene calls are TRBV27 and TRBJ2-1; 9 nucleotides agree with TRBD1. The CDR3 totals 15 residues. Germline lookup yields CDR1 MNHEY and CDR2 SMNVEV (reference sequence). Unmatched junction bases numbered 2, after V lost 2 bases and J lost 3 bases. The CDR3: CASSLGTGLYNEQFF. The CDR3 DNA is TGTGCCAGCAGTTTAGGGACAGGGCTCTACAATGAGCAGTTCTTC.

The rearrangement joins TRBV30 to TRBJ1-5; no firm D call. From germline, CDR1 is GTSNPN and CDR2 SVGIG (reference sequence). The CDR3 is made up of 13 amino acids. The V end was cut by 5 bases, the J end by 0 bases, with 8 bases between. The CDR3 reads CAWARHSNQPQHF. The CDR3, as DNA: TGTGCCTGGGCCAGACATAGCAATCAGCCCCAGCATTTT.

Details on this clone: The sample holds other DNA sequences that translate to the same CDR3. The genes are TRBV2 and TRBJ1-5; D perhaps matches TRBD1 (5 bases). V lost 6 bases, J lost 1 base, and 10 bases lay in between. CDR3 length: 14 amino acids. The germline gives CDR1 SNHLY, CDR2 FYNNEI. The DNA of the CDR3 is TGTGCCAGCAGGGCAGGGTTGAGCAATCAGCCCCAGCATTTT. Translating it yields CASRAGLSNQPQHF.

This rearrangement joins TRBV19 to TRBJ2-1; 9 bases agree with TRBD2. Germline V gives CDR1 LNHDA, CDR2 SQIVND (reference sequence). The CDR3 length is 16 residues. V was clipped by 7 bases and J by 4 bases; unmatched bases: 11. For the CDR3, the DNA is TGTGCCAGTACCCGAGTAGCGGGGGCGACGTACAATGAGCAGTTCTTC. This sequence encodes CASTRVAGATYNEQFF.

This sequence joins TRBV19 and TRBJ1-4; TRBD1 aligns across 9 bases. The germline V gene encodes CDR1 LNHDA and CDR2 SQIVND (reference sequence). The trim removed 5 bases at V and 11 bases at J, leaving 0 bases unmatched. CDR3 length: 11 amino acids. CDR3 loop: CASSDRGKLFF. The CDR3 DNA follows: TGTGCCAGTAGTGACAGGGGGAAACTGTTTTTT.